The 24 T cell receptor beta chains reported below all come from one sample, sequenced in a study of molecular identifiers for immune sequencing clone quantification. TCRdb used MiXCR to reprocess the PCR reads, holding one entry per CDR3 protein. The sample consists of some 94,000 distinct CDR3 sequences, roughly 23% of them appearing once. The sample taken for sequencing was naive CD8+ T cells from blood, with Jurkat cell RNA spiked in. As to subset: FACS-sorted CD8+CD4-CCR7+CD45RA+ naive T cells. Receptors were obtained from a human donor in good health. Some libraries in this study had Jurkat cell RNA spiked in.

As regards this clonotype: With a much larger clone just one base away, this may be a read error. The J gene is TRBJ2-7, the V gene TRBV7-2; D gene unclear. CDR3 length: 15 amino acids. The germline gives CDR1 SGHTA, CDR2 FQGNSA. CDR3 region: CASCLVSIAGYEQYF. For the CDR3, the DNA is TGTGCCAGCTGCTTAGTTTCTATAGCTGGGTACGAGCAGTACTTC.

This clonotype has just a few counts. This chain joins TRBV4-1 and TRBJ2-5; D possibly corresponds to TRBD2 (5 bases). Germline values: CDR1 MGHRA, CDR2 YSYEKL. V shed 0 bases and J shed 3 bases, with 11 bases lying between them. The CDR3 runs 15 residues. CDR3 DNA sequence: TGCGCCAGCAGCCAAGAATCTAGCCTAGAAGAGACCCAGTACTTC. This gives the protein CASSQESSLEETQYF.

This clonotype was recorded at least ten times. The chain couples TRBV6-6 to TRBJ2-4, with a weak D call TRBD2 (6 bases). V was trimmed by 7 bases and J by 9 bases, leaving 19 bases between them. Germline V gene sequence: CDR1 MNHNY, CDR2 SVGAGI (reference sequence). The CDR3 has 14 residues. The CDR3 protein is CASTTWVAGGIQYF. The CDR3 DNA reads as TGTGCCAGCACTACCTGGGTGGCCGGGGGCATTCAGTACTTC.

This clonotype was found a few times. The V call is TRBV18, the J call TRBJ1-4; the match to TRBD1 covers 8 bases. Per germline, CDR1 KGHSH and CDR2 LQKENI. The CDR3 extends over 15 amino acids. After removal of 6 bases from V and 8 bases from J, the junction contained 11 bases not matched to a gene. The CDR3 sequence: CASSPTGGMEEKLFF. The CDR3 bases are TGTGCCAGCTCTCCCACAGGGGGTATGGAAGAAAAACTGTTTTTT.

The chain carries TRBV4-1 and TRBJ2-7; D may be TRBD1 or TRBD2 (5 bases each). The germline V gene encodes CDR1 MGHRA and CDR2 YSYEKL. V lost 0 bases and J 9 bases, leaving 12 bases between the germline ends. The CDR3 totals 13 residues. The DNA of the CDR3 is TGCGCCAGCAGCCAAGATGTAGGGACCGCGCAGTACTTC. This codes for CASSQDVGTAQYF.

This clonotype showed up many times. The chain is built from TRBV7-9 and TRBJ2-2, with 7 bases aligning to TRBD1. V lost 6 bases, J lost 9 bases, and 1 base stayed unmatched. The V gene's germline CDR1 is SEHNR and CDR2 FQNEAQ (reference sequence). The CDR3 totals 11 residues. The CDR3 nucleotides read TGTGCCAGCAGAGGGGGCCGGGAGCTGTTTTTT. It codes for CASRGGRELFF. Variable domain in full (rest from reference TRBV7-9 and TRBJ2-2): DTGVSQNPRHKITKRGQNVTFRCDPISEHNRLYWYRQTLGQGPEFLTYFQNEAQLEKSRLLSDRFSAERPKGSFSTLEIQRTEQGDSAMYLCASRGGRELFFGEGSRLTVL.

The table lists this clonotype with many counts. This chain's CDR3 is CASSEDPDRLLTDTQYF. DNA for the CDR3: TGTGCCAGCAGTGAAGACCCCGACAGGCTCCTCACAGATACGCAGTATTTT. The chain joins TRBV6-1 to TRBJ2-3, with D maybe TRBD1 (6 bases). The CDR3 consists of 17 residues. Germline V CDR1 and CDR2: MNHNS, SASEGT. V dropped 1 base and J dropped 2 bases, with 16 bases sitting between them.

As concerns this clonotype: Being one base from a much bigger clone, this may be a read error. The chain is built from TRBV5-1 and TRBJ1-2; 8 bases are shared with TRBD1. Germline V gene lookup returns CDR1 SGHRS and CDR2 YFSETQ. This CDR3 has 13 residues. In DNA form, the CDR3 reads TGCGCCGGCAGCCTGGACAGGGCACATGGCTACACCTTC. Protein sequence: CAGSLDRAHGYTF.

This clonotype was seen ten or more times. The chain joins TRBV20-1 to TRBJ2-7; D gene ambiguous. The V gene's germline CDR1 is DFQATT and CDR2 SNEGSKA (reference sequence). Between the trimmed V and J ends, which lost 0 bases and 2 bases, there was a span of 11 bases. The CDR3 is made up of 14 amino acids. CDR3 DNA sequence: TGCAGTGCTAGAGAGTTTGAAACCACCTACGAGCAGTACTTC. This translates into CSAREFETTYEQYF.

This clonotype occurred a few times. Relative to the germline gene, one junction end is altered; a read error may explain this. This rearrangement joins TRBV2 to TRBJ2-2; D could derive from TRBD1 or TRBD2 (7 bases each). The CDR3 totals 14 residues. CDR1 is SNHLY and CDR2 is FYNNEI in the germline V gene. The CDR3 DNA follows: TGTGCCACCGTAGTACAGGGGAGGGCCGGGGAGCCGTTTTTT. Translating gives CATVVQGRAGEPFF. The full variable domain, in which reference TRBV2 and TRBJ2-2 provide the parts outside the CDR3, is EPEVTQTPSHQVTQMGQEVILRCVPISNHLYFYWYRQILGQKVEFLVSFYNNEISEKSEIFDDQFSVERPDGSNFTLKIRSTKLEDSAMYFCATVVQGRAGEPFFGEGSRLTVL.

This clonotype came up once. With a much larger clone just one base away, this may be a read error. J is TRBJ2-2 and V is TRBV2; D is undetermined. V lost 2 bases to trimming and J lost 0 bases, with 10 bases between them. This CDR3 has 16 amino acids. Germline V gene lookup returns CDR1 SNHLY and CDR2 FYNNEI. The CDR3 loop reads CASSEFCAPNTGELFF. The CDR3 DNA reads as TGTGCCAGCAGTGAATTTTGCGCTCCGAACACCGGGGAGCTGTTTTTT.

V gene TRBV6-2 or TRBV6-3 combines with J gene TRBJ1-1; D might be TRBD1 (6 bases). V lost 7 bases and J 4 bases, leaving 10 bases between the germline ends. Germline CDR1 is MNHEY and CDR2 is SVGEGT. This CDR3 is built from 12 residues. The CDR3 spells CASIKGGTEAFF. CDR3 nucleotide sequence: TGTGCCAGCATCAAGGGGGGCACTGAAGCTTTCTTT.

This clonotype was recorded many times. The chain combines TRBV15 with TRBJ2-2; D is uncertain. Germline loops: CDR1 LNHNV, CDR2 YYDKDF (reference sequence). V was shortened by 0 bases and J by 5 bases, with 10 bases between the two germline ends. The CDR3 extends over 15 amino acids. The CDR3 DNA reads as TGTGCCACCAGCAGAGATTTGGGAATGACCGGGGAGCTGTTTTTT. It codes for CATSRDLGMTGELFF.

V usage is TRBV20-1 and J usage is TRBJ2-7; D might be TRBD2 (5 bases). The CDR3 is made up of 15 amino acids. CDR1 is DFQATT, CDR2 SNEGSKA, per germline (reference sequence). V was trimmed by 4 bases and J by 0 bases, leaving 16 bases between them. The CDR3 is CSAILRGEISYEQYF. DNA of the CDR3: TGCAGTGCTATTCTACGGGGAGAGATCTCCTACGAGCAGTACTTC.

This clonotype has more than one count but fewer than ten. Compared with germline, one end of the junction differs, possibly owing to a read error. The chain combines TRBV7-2 with TRBJ2-1; the match to TRBD2 covers 9 bases. This CDR3 is built from 15 residues. Germline V lookup: CDR1 SGHTA, CDR2 FQGNSA. The CDR3 is CVSSFEREARNEQFF. For the CDR3, the DNA is TGTGTCAGCAGCTTCGAGCGGGAGGCCCGTAACGAGCAGTTCTTC.

In this sample, this clonotype turned up a few times. The rearrangement links TRBV9 to TRBJ2-1; D is uncertain. From germline, CDR1 is SGDLS and CDR2 YYNGEE. V lost 3 bases and J 6 bases, leaving 1 base between the germline ends. CDR3 length: 10 amino acids. CDR3 sequence reads: CASSGNEQFF. CDR3 coding DNA: TGTGCCAGCAGCGGCAATGAGCAGTTCTTC.

A word on this clonotype: A much larger clonotype is one base distant, so this may be a read error. The chain recombines TRBV29-1 with TRBJ1-1, with D possibly being TRBD1 (6 bases). From germline, CDR1 is SQVTM and CDR2 ANQGSEA. This CDR3 comprises 15 residues. The V end lost 4 bases, the J end lost 2 bases, and 17 bases lay between the germline ends. The CDR3 coding sequence is TGCAGCGTTGGGGGGGATGAGACAGGTAACACTGAAGCTTTCTTT. It translates to CSVGGDETGNTEAFF.

This clonotype was counted many times. The rearrangement links TRBV12-3 or TRBV12-4 to TRBJ2-3; D is uncertain. V was shortened by 6 bases and J by 6 bases, with 10 bases between the two germline ends. The CDR3 totals 12 residues. The CDR3 here is CASSPSSDTQYF. In nucleotides, the CDR3 is TGTGCCAGCAGCCCCAGTTCGGATACGCAGTATTTT.

About this clonotype: A much more abundant neighbour one base away suggests this may be a read error. V usage is TRBV20-1 and J usage is TRBJ2-7, with D possibly matching TRBD1 (6 bases). CDR3 length equals 11 residues. Germline assignment: CDR1 DFQATT and CDR2 SNEGSKA (reference sequence). CDR3 loop: CSARETGEPYF. The DNA for the CDR3 is TGCAGTGCTAGAGAGACAGGCGAGCCGTACTTC.

This clonotype showed up just a few times. This chain connects TRBV11-2 to TRBJ2-7; TRBD2 matches 8 bases. Germline V CDR1 and CDR2: SGHAT, FQNNGV. Trimming at V came to 5 bases and at J to 7 bases, leaving 13 bases not matched to a gene. There are 15 residues in the CDR3. The CDR3 sequence is CASSLLTGGAWEQYF. CDR3 sequence (DNA): TGTGCCAGCAGCCTGCTTACCGGGGGGGCCTGGGAGCAGTACTTC.

This clonotype has a count of ten or more. The chain employs TRBV4-2 and TRBJ1-2, with D perhaps matching TRBD1 (5 bases). The CDR3 has 14 residues. V lost 0 bases and J lost 3, with 8 bases in between. Germline CDR1 LGHNA, CDR2 YNFKEQ. CDR3 nucleotide sequence: TGTGCCAGCAGCCAAGAGGGGGTCTACTATGGCTACACCTTC. Encoded protein: CASSQEGVYYGYTF.

The chain couples TRBV4-3 to TRBJ2-7; tentative D call: TRBD2 (5 bases). This CDR3 contains 14 residues. V dropped 3 bases and J dropped 0 bases, with 9 bases sitting between them. Germline V gene data show CDR1 as LGHNA and CDR2 as YSLEER. The DNA of the CDR3 is TGCGCCAGCAGCCAGGGAGTGGACTCCTACGAGCAGTACTTC. Translating gives CASSQGVDSYEQYF.

This clonotype was counted a few times. The rearrangement links TRBV3-2 to TRBJ1-1. TRBV3-2 is annotated as a pseudogene. CDR3 length: 14 residues. This CDR3 reads CASSQLSMNTEAFF. CDR3 sequence (DNA): TGTGCCAGCAGCCAATTAAGCATGAACACTGAAGCTTTCTTT.

As for this clonotype: A single base separates this from a much larger clone, so it may be a read error. This chain uses TRBV5-6 with TRBJ2-1, with D maybe TRBD1 (7 bases). The CDR3 spans 15 residues. Germline values: CDR1 SGHDT, CDR2 YYEEEE. The CDR3 DNA follows: TGTGCCAGCAGCTTGGGTCGCAGGGGGGATAATGAGCAGGTCTTC. Translating it yields CASSLGRRGDNEQVF. Full variable domain (remainder filled in from reference TRBV5-6 and TRBJ2-1): DAGVTQSPTHLIKTRGQQVTLRCSPKSGHDTVSWYQQALGQGPQFIFQYYEEEERQRGNFPDRFSGHQFPNYSSELNVNALLLGDSALYLCASSLGRRGDNEQVFGPGTRLTVL.